This T cell receptor (beta chain) comes out of a study of cytomegalovirus exposure and HLA in healthy donors. Overall study findings and caveats: Likely technical artifact: a cluster of highly shared sequence variants. TRBV6-2, TRBV6-3 and other indistinguishable V segments were excluded.

Healthy individuals who donated bone marrow served as the donors. Germline V gene sequence: CDR1 MNHEY, CDR2 SVGAGI. Trimming at V came to 4 bases and at J to 5 bases, leaving 6 bases not matched to a gene. The CDR3 totals 14 residues. PCR was performed using 60 Vbeta and 13 Jbeta primers. As originally analysed: A later analysis tallied some 80 million unique TCR beta chains, around 10 million of them shared. Sequenced by immunoSEQ multiplex PCR; TCRdb stores in-frame clones only, minus some. The V and J calls and clone size come from that table; D and trimming were worked out from the DNA. The sample includes 50,000 to 70,000 clones, approximately 78% of them seen just once. About this clone itself: Its specificity is not known.

The source is a girl between 10 and 17 years old in good health and CMV-seropositive. The chain joins TRBV6-5 to TRBJ1-1, with 8 nucleotides matching TRBD1. The sample was PBMCs. The CDR3 DNA follows: TGTGCCAGCAGTTTAACAGGGGGGCGGACTGAAGCTTTCTTT. Protein: CASSLTGGRTEAFF.